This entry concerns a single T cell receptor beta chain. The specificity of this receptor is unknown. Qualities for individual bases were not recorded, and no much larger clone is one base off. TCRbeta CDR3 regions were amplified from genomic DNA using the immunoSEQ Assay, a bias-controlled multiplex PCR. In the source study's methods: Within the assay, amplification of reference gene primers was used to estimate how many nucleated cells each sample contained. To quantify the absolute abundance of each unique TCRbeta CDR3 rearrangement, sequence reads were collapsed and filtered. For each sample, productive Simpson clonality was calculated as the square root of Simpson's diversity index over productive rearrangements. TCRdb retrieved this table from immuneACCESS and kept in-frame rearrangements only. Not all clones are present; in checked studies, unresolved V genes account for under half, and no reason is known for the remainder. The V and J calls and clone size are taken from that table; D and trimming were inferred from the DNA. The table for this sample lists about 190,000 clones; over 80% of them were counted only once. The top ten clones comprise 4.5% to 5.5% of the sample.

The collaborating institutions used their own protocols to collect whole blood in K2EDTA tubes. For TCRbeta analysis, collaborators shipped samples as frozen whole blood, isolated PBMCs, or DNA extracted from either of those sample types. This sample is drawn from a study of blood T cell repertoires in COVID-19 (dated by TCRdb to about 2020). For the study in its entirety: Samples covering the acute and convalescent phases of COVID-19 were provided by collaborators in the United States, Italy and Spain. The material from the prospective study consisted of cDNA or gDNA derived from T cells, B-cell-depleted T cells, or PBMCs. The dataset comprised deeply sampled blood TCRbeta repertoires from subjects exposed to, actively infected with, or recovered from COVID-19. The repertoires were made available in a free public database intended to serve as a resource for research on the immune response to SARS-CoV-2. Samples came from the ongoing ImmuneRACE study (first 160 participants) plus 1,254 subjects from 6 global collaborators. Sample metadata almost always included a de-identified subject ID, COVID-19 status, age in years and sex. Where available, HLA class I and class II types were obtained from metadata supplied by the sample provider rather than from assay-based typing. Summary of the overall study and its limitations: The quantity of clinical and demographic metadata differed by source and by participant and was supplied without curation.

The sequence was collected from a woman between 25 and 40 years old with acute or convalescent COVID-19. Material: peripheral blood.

The sequenced DNA is TGTGCCACCAGCACACGGACTAGCGGGGAAGAACAGTACTTC. Its protein is CATSTRTSGEEQYF. The rearrangement combines TRBV15 with TRBJ2-7; 12 nucleotides in the junction match TRBD2. Sequences LNHNV (CDR1) and YYDKDF (CDR2) are obtained from the germline V gene (reference sequence). The cysteine opens and the phenylalanine closes a CDR3 of 14 amino acids. Just CDR3 DNA is preserved here, 42 bases in frame from base 1. Trimming removed 4 bases from V and 10 bases from J; the gene matches leave 8 bases unexplained.